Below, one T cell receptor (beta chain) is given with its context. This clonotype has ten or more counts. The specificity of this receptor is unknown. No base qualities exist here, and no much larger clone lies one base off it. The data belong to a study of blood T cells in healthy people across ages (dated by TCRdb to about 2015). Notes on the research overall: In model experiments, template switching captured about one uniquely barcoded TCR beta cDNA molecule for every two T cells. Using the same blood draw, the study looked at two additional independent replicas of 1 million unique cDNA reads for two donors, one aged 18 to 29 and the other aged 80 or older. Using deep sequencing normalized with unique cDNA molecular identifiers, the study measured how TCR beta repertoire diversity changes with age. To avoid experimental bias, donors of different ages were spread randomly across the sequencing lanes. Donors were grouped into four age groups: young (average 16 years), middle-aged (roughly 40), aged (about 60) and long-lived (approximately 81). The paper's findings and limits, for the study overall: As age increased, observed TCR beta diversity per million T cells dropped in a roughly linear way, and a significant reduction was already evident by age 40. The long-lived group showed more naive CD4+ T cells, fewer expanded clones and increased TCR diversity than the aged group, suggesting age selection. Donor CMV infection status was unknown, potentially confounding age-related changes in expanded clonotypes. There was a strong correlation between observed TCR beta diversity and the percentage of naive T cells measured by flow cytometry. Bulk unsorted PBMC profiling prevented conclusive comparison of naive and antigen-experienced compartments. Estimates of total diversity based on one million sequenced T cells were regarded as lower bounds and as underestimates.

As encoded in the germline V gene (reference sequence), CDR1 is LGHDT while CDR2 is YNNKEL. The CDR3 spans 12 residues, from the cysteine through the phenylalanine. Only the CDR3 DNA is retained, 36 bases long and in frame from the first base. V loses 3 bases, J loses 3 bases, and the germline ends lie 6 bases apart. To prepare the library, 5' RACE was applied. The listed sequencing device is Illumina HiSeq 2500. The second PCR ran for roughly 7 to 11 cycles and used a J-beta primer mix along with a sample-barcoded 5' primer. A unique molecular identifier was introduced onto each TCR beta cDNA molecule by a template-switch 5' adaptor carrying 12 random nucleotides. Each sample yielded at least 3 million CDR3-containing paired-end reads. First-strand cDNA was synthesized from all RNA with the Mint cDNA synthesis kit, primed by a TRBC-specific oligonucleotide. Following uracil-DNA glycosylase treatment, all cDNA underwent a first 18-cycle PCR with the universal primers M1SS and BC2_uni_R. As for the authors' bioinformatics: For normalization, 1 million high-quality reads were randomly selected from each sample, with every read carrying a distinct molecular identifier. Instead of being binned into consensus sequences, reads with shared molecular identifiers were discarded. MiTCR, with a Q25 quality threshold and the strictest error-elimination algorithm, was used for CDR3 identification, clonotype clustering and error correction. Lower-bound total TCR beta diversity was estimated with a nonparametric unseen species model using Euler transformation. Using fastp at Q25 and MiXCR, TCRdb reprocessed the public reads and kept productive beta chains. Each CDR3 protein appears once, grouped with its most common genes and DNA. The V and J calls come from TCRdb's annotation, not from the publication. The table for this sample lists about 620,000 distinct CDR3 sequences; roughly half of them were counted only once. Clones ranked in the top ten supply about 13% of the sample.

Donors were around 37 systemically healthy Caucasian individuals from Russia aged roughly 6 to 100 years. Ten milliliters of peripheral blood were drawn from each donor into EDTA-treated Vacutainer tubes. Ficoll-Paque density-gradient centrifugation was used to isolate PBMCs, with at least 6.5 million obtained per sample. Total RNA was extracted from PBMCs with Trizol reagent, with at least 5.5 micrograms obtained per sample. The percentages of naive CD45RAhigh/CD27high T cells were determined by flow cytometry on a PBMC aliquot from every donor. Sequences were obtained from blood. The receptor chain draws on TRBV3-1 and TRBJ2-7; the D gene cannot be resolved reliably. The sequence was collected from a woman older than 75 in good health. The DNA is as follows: TGTGCCAGCAGCCAGTTCGGCTACGAGCAGTACTTC. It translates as CASSQFGYEQYF.